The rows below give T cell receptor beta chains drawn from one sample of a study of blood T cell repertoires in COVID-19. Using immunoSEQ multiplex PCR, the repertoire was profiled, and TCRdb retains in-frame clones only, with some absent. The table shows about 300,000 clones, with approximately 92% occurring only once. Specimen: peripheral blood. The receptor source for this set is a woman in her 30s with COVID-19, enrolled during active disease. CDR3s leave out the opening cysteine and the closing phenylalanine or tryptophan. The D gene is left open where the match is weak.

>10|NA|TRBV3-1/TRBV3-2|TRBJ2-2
ASSSQSGELF
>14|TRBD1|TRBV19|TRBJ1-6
ASSLSTGPLSGPLH
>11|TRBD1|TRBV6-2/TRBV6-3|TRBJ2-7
ASSYWTGYEQY
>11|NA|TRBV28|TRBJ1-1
VSSSSLNTEAF
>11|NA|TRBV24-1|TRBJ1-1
ATAKSGNTEAF
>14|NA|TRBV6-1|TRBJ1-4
ASSGLPGRDLEKLF
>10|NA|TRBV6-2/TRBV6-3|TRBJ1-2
ASSPGRGGYT
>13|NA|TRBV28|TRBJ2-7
ASSPSGGALYEQY
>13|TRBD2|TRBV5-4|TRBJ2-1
ASSSTSGRAYEQF
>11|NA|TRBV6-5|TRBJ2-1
ASSYSTSNEQF
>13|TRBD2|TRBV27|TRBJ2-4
ASRLAALDKNIQY
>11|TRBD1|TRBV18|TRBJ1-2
ASSRTGGYGYT
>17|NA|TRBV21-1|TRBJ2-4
ASIPGTGFNVKGKNIQY
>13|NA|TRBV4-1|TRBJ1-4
ASSHPRVPNEKLF
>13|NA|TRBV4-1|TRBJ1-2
ASSHPTGINYGYT
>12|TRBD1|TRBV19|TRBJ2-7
ASSASGQGYEQY
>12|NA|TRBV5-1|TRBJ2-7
ASNPGLASYEQY
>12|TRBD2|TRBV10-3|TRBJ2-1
AIRRRGGDNEQF
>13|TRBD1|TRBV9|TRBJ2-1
ASSVWTGSYNEQF
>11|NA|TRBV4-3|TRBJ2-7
ASSQEGLYEQY
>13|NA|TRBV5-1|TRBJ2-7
ASSLLQGYSYEQY
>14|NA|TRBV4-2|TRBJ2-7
ASSQGFFSGPYEQY
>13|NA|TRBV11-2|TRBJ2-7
ASSLEGLPTYEQY
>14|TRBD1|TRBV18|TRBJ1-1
ASSQLIVTGDTEAF
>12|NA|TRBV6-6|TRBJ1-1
ASSYSEANTEAF
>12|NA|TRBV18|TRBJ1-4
ASSNRSFNEKLF
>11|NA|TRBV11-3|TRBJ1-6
ASSRGPLSPLH
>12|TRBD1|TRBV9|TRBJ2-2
ASSRQGNTGELF